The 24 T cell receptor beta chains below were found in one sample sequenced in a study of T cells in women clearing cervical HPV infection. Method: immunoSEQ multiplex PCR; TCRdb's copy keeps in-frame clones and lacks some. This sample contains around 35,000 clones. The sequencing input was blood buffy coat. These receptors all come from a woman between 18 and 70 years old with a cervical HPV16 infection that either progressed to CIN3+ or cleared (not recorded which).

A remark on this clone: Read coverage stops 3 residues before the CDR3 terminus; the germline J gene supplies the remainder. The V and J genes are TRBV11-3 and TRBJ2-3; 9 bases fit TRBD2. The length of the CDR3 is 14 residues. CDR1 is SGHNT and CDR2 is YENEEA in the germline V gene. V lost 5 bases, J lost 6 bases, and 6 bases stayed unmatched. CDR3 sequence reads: CASSPSGEFDTQYF. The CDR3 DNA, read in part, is TGTGCCAGCAGCCCTAGCGGGGAATTCGATACG.

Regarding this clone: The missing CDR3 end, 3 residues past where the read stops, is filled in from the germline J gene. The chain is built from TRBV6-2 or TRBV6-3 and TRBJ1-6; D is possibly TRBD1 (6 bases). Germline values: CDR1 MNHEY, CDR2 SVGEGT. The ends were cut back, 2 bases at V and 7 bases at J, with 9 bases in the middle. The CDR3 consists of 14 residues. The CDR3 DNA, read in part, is TGTGCCAGCAGTTACCAGGGGAAGAATTCACCC. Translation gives CASSYQGKNSP. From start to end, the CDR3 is CASSYQGKNSPLHF.

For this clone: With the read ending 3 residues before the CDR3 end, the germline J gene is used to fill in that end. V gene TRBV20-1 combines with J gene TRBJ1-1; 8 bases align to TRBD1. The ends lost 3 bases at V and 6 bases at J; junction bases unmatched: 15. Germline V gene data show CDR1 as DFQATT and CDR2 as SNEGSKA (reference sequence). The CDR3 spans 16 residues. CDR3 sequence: CSARGIDRGITAEAFF. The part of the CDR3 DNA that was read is TGCAGTGCTAGGGGCATAGACAGGGGAATTACGGCTGAA.

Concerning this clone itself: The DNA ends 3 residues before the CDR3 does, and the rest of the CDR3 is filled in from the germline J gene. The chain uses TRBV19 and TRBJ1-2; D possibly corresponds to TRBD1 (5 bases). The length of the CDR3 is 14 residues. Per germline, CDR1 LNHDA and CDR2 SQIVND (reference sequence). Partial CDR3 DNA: TGTGCCACCCAGCCTGGGACTAGTGTGCGCGAC. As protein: CATQPGTSVRD. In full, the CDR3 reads CATQPGTSVRDYTF. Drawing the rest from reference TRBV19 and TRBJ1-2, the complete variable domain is DGGITQSPKYLFRKEGQNVTLSCEQNLNHDAMYWYRQDPGQGLRLIYYSQIVNDFQKGDIAEGYSVSREKKESFPLTVTSAQKNPTAFYLCATQPGTSVRDYTFGSGTRLTVV.

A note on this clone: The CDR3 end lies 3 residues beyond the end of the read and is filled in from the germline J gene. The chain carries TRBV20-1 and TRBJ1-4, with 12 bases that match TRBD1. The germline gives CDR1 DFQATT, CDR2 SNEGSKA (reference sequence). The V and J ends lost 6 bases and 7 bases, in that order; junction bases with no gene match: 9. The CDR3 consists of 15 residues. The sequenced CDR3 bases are TGCAGTGCATACGGGACAGGGGGCGAGATTGAAAAA. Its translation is CSAYGTGGEIEK. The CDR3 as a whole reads CSAYGTGGEIEKLFF.

This CDR3 is CATQTGTPNTEAFF. CDR3 bases read: TGTGCCACGCAAACCGGGACACCGAACACTGAA. This chain links TRBV12-3 or TRBV12-4 with TRBJ1-1; TRBD1 might be the D (6 bases). The read comes to an end 3 residues before the CDR3 does, leaving the germline J gene to fill in the end. This CDR3 spans 14 amino acids. V lost 10 bases and J lost 1, with 16 bases in between.

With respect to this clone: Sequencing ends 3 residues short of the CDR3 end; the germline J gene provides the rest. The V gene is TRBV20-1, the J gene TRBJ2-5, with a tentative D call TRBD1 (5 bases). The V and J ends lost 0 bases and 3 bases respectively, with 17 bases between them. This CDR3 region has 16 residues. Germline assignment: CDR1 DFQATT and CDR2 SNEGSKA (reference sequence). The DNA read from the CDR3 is TGCAGTGCTAGAGATGCCCTTCAGGGTAGGGAAGAGACC. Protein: CSARDALQGREET. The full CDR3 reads CSARDALQGREETQYF.

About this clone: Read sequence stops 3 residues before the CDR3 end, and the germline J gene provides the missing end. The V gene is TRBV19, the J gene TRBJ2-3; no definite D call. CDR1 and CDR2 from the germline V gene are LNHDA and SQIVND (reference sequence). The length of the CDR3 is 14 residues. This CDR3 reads CASSIDNKQETQYF. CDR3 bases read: TGTGCCAGTAGTATAGATAATAAGCAAGAGACG.

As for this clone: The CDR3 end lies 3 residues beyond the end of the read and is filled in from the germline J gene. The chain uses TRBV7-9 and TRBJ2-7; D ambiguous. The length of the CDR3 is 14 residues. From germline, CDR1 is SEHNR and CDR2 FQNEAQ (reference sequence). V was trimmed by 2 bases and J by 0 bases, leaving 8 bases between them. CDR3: CASSLKGSSYEQYF. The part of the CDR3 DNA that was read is TGTGCCAGCAGCTTAAAGGGTAGCTCCTACGAG.

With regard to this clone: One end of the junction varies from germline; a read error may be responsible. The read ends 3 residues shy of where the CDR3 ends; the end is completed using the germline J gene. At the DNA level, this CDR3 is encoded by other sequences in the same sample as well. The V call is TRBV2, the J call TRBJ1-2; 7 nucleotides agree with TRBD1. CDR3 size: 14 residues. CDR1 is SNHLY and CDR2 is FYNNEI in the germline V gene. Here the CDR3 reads CASSGDSGNYGYTF. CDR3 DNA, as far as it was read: TGTGCCAGCAGCGGGGACAGTGGTAACTATGGG.

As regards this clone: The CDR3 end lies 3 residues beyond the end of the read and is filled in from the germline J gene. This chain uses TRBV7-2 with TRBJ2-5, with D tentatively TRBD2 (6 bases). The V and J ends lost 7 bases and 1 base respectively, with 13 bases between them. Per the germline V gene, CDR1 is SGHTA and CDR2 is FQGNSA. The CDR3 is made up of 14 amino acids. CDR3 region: CASTYGGTQETQYF. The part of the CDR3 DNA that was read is TGTGCCAGCACCTATGGGGGGACCCAAGAGACC.

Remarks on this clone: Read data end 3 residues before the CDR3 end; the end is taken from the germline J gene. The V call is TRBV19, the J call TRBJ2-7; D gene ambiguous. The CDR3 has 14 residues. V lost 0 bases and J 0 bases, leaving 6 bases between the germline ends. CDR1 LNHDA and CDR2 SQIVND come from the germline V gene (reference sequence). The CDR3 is CASSIDRNSYEQYF. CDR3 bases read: TGTGCCAGTAGTATAGACAGGAACTCCTACGAG.

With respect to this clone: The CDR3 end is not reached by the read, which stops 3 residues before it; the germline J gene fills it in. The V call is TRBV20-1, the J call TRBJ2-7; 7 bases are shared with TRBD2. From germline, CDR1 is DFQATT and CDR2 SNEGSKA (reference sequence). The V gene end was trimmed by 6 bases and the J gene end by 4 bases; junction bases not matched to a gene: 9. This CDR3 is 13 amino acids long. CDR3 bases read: TGCAGTGCACGACGGACTAGTGGGTACGAG. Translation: CSARRTSGYE. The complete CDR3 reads CSARRTSGYEQYF.

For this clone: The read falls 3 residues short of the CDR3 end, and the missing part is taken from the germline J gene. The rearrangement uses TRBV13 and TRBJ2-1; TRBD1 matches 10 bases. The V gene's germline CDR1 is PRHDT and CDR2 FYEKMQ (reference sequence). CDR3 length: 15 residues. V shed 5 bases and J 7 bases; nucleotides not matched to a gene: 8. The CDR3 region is CASSLTGGVGNEQFF. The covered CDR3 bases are TGTGCCAGCAGCCTGACAGGGGGCGTTGGTAATGAG.

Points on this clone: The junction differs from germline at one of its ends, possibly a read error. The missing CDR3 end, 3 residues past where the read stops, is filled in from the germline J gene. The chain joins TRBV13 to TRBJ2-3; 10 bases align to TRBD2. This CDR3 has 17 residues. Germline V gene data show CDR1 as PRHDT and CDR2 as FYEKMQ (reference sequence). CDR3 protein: CASNLLGAGGFTDTQYF. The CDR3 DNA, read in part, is TGTGCCAGCAACTTACTGGGAGCGGGGGGGTTCACAGATACG.

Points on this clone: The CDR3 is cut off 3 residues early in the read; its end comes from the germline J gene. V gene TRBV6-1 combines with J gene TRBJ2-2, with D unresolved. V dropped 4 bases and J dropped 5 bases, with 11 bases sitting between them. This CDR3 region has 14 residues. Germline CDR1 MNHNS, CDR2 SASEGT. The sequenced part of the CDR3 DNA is TGTGCCAGCAGTGTCGGCAGCGTAACCGGGGAG. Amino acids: CASSVGSVTGE. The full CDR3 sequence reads CASSVGSVTGELFF.

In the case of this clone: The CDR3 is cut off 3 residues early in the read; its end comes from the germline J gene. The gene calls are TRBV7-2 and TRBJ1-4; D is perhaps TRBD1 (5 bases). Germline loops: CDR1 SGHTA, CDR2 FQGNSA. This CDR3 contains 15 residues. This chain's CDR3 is CASSFDFGRDSPLFF. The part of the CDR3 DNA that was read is TGTGCCAGCAGCTTCGATTTCGGCAGGGACTCACCA. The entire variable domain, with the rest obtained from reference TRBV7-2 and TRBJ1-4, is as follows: GAGVSQSPSNKVTEKGKDVELRCDPISGHTALYWYRQSLGQGLEFLIYFQGNSAPDKSGLPSDRFSAERTGGSVSTLTIQRTQQEDSAVYLCASSFDFGRDSPLFFGSGTQLSVL.

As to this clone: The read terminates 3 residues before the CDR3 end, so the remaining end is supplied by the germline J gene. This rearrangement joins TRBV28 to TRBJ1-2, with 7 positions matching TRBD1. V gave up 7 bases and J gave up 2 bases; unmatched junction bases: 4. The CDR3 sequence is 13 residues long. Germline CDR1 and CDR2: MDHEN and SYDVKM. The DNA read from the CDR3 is TGTGCCAGCAATCTACAGGGGAACTATGGC. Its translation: CASNLQGNYG. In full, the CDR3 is CASNLQGNYGYTF.

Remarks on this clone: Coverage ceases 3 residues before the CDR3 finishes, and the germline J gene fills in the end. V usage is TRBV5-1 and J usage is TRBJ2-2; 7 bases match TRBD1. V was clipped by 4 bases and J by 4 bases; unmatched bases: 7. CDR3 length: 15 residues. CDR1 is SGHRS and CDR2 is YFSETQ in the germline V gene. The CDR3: CASSAQGDGTGELFF. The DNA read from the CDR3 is TGCGCCAGCAGCGCCCAGGGGGACGGCACCGGGGAG.

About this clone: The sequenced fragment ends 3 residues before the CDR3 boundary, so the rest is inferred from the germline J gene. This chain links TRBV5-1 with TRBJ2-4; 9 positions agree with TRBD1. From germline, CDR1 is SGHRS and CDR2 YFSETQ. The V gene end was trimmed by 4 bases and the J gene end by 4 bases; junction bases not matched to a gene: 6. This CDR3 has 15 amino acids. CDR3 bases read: TGCGCCAGCAGCCTATGGACAGGGGAGAAAAACATT. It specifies CASSLWTGEKNI. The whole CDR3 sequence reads CASSLWTGEKNIQYF.

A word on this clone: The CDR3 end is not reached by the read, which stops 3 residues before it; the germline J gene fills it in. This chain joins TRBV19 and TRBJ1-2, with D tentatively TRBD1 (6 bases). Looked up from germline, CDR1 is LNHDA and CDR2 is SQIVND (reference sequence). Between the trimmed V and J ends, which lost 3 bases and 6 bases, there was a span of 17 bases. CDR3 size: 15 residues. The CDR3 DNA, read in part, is TGTGCCAGTAGTATTCATGACGGGTCAGGGGATGGC. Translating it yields CASSIHDGSGDG. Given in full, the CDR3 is CASSIHDGSGDGYTF.

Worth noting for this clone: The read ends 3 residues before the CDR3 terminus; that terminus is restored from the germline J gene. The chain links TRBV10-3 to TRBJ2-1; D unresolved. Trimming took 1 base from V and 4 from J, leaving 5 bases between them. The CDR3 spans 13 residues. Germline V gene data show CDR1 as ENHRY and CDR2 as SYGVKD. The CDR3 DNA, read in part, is TGTGCCATCAGTGAGTTTCTTTACAATGAG. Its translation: CAISEFLYNE. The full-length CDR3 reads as CAISEFLYNEQFF.

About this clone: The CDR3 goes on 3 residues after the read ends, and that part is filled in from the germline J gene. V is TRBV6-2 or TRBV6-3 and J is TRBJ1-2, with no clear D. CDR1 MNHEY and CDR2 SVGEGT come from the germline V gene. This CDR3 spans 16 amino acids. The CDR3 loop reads CASSYSRTTIYNDYTF. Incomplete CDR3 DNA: TGTGCCAGCAGTTACTCGAGGACTACCATCTACAATGAC.

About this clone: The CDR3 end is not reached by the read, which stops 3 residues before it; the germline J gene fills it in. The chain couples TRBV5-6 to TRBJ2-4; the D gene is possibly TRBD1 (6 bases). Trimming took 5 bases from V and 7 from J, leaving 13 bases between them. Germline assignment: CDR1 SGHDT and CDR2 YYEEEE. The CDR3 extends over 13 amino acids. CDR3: CASSDRLGNIQYF. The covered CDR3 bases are TGTGCCAGCAGTGACAGGCTCGGGAACATT.